The clone carrying this TCR beta chain has a count of ten or more. What it binds is unknown. Unique molecular identifiers were added to individual cDNA molecules. TCRdb reprocessed the 5' RACE reads with MiXCR, giving one entry per CDR3 protein. The table includes about 40,000 distinct CDR3 sequences, roughly 4.7% detected once. This specimen belongs to a study of early T cells in non-severe SARS-CoV-2 infection. Turning to the study itself: It was bulk RNA from unsorted whole blood that was sequenced, and the chains were unpaired. Study results and limitations: Clonotype matching in VDJdb favored anti-spike CD8 responses and did not capture private and CD4 specificities.

Sample: whole blood. The sequence was collected from an adult who was a healthcare worker with PCR-confirmed SARS-CoV-2 infection or an uninfected control (not recorded which).

Here the CDR3 reads CASTFTGNTEAFF. The CDR3 region has the DNA TGTGCCAGCACTTTCACAGGGAACACTGAAGCTTTCTTT. V and J are TRBV11-2 and TRBJ1-1; D is perhaps TRBD1 (5 bases). The germline CDR1 and CDR2 sequences are SGHAT and FQNNGV. The germline V and J ends were trimmed by 7 bases and 1 base, with 10 bases remaining between them. The CDR3 extends over 13 amino acids.